This T cell receptor (beta chain) was retrieved from a study of T cells in Graves' hyperthyroidism and ophthalmopathy. Study results and limitations: Separating ophthalmopathy from stable hyperthyroidism was achieved by a 13 V-J model. Ophthalmopathy prediction by the model preceded onset by a median roughly 6 months.

There are many counts of this clonotype. Antigen: not known. Researchers amplified the TCR beta CDR3 regions from RNA transcripts. The primer set for the first-round RT-PCR of the TCR CDR3 was HTBI. One entry per CDR3 protein results from TCRdb running MiXCR on the multiplex PCR reads. The profile shows 500,000 to 750,000 distinct CDR3 sequences, 12% to 15% of them singletons. Per germline, CDR1 DFQATT and CDR2 SNEGSKA (reference sequence). The CDR3 consists of 12 residues. Trimming cost V 7 bases and J 1 base, with 9 bases left between them. The source is a woman between 18 and 30 years old with Graves' ophthalmopathy. The chain recombines TRBV20-1 with TRBJ2-3, with a weak D call TRBD2 (6 bases). Material for sequencing was blood. In DNA, the CDR3 is TGCAGTGAGGCTAGCGGCACAGATACGCAGTATTTT. This gives the protein CSEASGTDTQYF.